This T cell receptor (beta chain) was sequenced for a study of regulatory T cells in long-lasting Graves disease (dated by TCRdb to about 2021). Notes on the research overall: Newly diagnosed Graves' disease patients had taken antithyroid drugs for less than 3 months. The study was registered as a clinical trial and conducted in China. A total of approximately 35 samples were covered by TCR sequencing, comprising some 13 persistent and 20 newly diagnosed Graves' disease patients. Patients with persistent Graves' disease were compared with patients with newly diagnosed Graves' disease using TCR sequencing and RNA sequencing of peripheral blood.

Sample time point, as interpreted from the label and publication: newly diagnosed GD, antithyroid drugs for less than 3 months. For both TCR sequencing and RNA sequencing, RNA was extracted from PBMCs in TRIzol. The diagnosis of Graves' disease followed American Thyroid Association guidelines. Recruitment of patients was carried out at an endocrinology department in Xi'an, China. From each patient, 8 to 10 milliliters of peripheral blood was collected into an EDTA anticoagulant tube. Ficoll Paque Plus density gradient separation was used to isolate PBMCs, and no further T cell sorting was performed. RNA quality was checked with an Agilent 2100 Bioanalyzer and agarose gel, and concentration with a NanoDrop 2000. From its cysteine to its phenylalanine, the CDR3 spans 13 amino acids. Only the CDR3 region is kept as DNA, spanning 39 bases read in frame from base 1. Reading the germline V gene (reference sequence) gives CDR1 DFQATT and CDR2 SNEGSKA. A distance of 8 bases separates the germline ends of V and J, which lose 1 base and 5 bases respectively.

Library creation used multiplex PCR. Sequenced using an Illumina HiSeq 4000. TCR beta libraries were built with iRepertoire HTBI primers and Arm-PCR amplification of CDR3 regions. Before sequencing, the PCR products underwent gel purification. The study's own analysis went as follows. A total of 62 TRBV and some 15 TRBJ segments were identified across samples and were used for gene usage analysis of CDR3 amino acid clonotypes. COPE and FqMerger were used to merge filtered high-quality paired reads into contigs. BLAST was used to align contigs to IMGT TRBV, TRBD and TRBJ reference genes, with CDR3 defined following IMGT. Any clonotype with a frequency above 0.1% was counted as a highly expanded clone. Shannon entropy was used to measure repertoire diversity, and the Gini coefficient was used to measure V-J evenness. Public clonotypes were defined as clonotypes shared by more than one individual. TCRdb took the public reads, trimmed them with fastp at Q25, ran MiXCR for clone calling and kept in-frame beta chains. Entries are consolidated by CDR3 protein sequence, retaining the most common genes and DNA. The V and J calls and clone size come from TCRdb's table, not from the authors' own analysis. This sample holds approximately 300,000 distinct CDR3 sequences; 18% were observed only once. The top ten clonotypes cover approximately 35% of the sample.

The full study reports these points: Compared with newly diagnosed patients, persistent Graves' disease patients had lower TCR Shannon entropy and fewer highly expanded clones, which suggests clonal expansion. Persistent patients shared more public clonotypes among themselves (2,741) than newly diagnosed patients did (over 950). Only peripheral blood was studied, because thyroid tissue, the primary lesion, was inaccessible. TRBV28, TRBJ1-2 and TRBJ2-5 were preferentially used in persistent disease, while TRBV20-1 and TRBJ2-1 were favored in newly diagnosed disease. The authors noted that the small sample size was a limitation that may lower accuracy. Sequencing and analysis were restricted to the TCR beta chain.

At least ten counts were recorded for this clonotype. The clone's antigen remains unknown. The input lacks base qualities; no much larger clone sits a single base away. This material consisted of peripheral blood mononuclear cells (PBMCs), taken at new diagnosis, from a patient treated with antithyroid drugs. The rearrangement joined TRBV20-1 to TRBJ2-2; no D segment can be confidently identified. The source is a female donor with Graves disease. CDR3 loop: CSARAAPTGELFF. DNA sequence: TGCAGTGCTAGAGCTGCACCTACCGGGGAGCTGTTTTTT.